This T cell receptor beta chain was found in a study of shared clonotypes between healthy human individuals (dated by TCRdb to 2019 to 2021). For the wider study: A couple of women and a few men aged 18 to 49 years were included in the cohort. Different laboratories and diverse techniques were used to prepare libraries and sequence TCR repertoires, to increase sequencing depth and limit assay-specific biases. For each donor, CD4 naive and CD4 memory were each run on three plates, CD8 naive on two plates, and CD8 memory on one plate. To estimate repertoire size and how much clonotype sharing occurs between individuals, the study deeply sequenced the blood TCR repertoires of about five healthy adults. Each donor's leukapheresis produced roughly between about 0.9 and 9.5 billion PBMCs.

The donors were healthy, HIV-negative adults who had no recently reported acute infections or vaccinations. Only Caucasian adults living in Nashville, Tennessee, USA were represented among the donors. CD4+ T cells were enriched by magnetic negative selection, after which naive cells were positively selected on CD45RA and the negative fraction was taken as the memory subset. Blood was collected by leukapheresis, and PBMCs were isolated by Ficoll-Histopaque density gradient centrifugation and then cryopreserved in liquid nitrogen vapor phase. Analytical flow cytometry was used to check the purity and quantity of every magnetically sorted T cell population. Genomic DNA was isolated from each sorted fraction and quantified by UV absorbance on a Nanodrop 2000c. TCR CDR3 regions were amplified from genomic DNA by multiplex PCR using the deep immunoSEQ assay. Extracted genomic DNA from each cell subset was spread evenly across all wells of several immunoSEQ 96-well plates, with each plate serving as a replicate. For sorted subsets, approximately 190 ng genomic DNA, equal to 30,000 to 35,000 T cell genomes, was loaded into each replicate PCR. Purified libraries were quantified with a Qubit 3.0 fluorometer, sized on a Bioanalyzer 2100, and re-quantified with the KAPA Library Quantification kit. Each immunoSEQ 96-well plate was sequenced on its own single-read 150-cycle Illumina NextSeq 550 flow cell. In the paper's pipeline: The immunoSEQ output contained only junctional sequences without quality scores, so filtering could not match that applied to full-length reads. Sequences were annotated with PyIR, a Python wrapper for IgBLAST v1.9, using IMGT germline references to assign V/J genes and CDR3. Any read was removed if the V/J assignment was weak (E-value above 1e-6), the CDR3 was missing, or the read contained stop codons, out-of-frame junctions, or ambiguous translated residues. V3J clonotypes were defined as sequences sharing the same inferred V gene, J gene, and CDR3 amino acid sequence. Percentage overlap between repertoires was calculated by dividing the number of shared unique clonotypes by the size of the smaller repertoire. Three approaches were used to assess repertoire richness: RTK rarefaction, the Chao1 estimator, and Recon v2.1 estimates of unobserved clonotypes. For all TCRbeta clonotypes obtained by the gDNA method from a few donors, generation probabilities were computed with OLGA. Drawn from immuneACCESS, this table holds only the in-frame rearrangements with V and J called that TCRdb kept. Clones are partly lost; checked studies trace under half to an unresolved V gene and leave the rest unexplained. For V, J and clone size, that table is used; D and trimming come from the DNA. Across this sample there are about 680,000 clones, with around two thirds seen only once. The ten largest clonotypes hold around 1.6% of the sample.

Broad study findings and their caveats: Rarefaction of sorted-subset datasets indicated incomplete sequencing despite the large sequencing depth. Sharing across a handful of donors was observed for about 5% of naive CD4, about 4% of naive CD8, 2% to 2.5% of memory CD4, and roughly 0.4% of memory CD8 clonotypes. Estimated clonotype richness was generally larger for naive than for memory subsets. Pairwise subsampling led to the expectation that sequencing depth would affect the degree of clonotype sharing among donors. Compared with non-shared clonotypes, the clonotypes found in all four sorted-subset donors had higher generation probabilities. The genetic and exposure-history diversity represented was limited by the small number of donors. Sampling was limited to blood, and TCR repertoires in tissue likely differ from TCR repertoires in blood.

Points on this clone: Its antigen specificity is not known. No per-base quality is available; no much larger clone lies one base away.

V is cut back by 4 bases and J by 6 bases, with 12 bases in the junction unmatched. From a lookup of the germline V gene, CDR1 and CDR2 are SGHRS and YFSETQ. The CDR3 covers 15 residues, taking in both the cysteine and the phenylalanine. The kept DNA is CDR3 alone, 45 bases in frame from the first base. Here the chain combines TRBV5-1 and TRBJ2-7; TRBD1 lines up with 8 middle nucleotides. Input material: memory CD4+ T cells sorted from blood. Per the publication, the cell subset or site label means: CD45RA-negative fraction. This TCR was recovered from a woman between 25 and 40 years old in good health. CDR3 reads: CASSPGQEGGPEQYF. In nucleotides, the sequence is TGCGCCAGCAGCCCGGGACAGGAGGGGGGCCCCGAGCAGTACTTC.